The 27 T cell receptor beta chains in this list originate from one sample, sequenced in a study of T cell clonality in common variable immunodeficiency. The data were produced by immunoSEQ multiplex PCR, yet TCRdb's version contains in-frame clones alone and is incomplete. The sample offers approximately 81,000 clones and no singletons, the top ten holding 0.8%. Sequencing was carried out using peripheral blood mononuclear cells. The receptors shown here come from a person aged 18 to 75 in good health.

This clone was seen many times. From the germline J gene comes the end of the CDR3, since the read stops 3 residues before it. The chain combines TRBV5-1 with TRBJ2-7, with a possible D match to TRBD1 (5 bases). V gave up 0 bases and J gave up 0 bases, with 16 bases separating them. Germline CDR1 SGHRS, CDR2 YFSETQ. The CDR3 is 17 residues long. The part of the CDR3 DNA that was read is TGCGCCAGCAGCTTGGTTACAGGCGCGTCCCTCTCCTACGAG. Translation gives CASSLVTGASLSYE. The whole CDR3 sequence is CASSLVTGASLSYEQYF.

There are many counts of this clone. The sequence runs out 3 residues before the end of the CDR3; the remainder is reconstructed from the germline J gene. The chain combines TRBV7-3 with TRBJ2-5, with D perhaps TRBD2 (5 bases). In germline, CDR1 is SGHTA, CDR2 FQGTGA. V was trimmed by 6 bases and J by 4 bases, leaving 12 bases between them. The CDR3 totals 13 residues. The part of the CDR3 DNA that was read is TGTGCCAGCAGTCTATCCCGGGGAGAGACC. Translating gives CASSLSRGET. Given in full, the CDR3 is CASSLSRGETQYF.

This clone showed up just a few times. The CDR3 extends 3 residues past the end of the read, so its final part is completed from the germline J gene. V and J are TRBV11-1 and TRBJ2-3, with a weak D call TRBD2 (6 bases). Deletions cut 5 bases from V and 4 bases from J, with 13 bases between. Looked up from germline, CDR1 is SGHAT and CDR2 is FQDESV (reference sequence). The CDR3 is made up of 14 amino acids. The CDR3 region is CASSGRRGADTQYF. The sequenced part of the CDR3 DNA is TGTGCCAGCAGCGGGAGGAGAGGGGCAGATACG.

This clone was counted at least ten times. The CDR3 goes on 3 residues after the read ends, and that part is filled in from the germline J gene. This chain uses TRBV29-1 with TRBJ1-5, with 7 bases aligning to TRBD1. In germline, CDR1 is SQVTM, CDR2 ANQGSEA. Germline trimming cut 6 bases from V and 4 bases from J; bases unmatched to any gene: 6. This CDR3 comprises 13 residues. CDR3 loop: CSVRGGVNQPQHF. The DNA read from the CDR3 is TGCAGCGTCCGAGGGGGCGTTAATCAGCCC.

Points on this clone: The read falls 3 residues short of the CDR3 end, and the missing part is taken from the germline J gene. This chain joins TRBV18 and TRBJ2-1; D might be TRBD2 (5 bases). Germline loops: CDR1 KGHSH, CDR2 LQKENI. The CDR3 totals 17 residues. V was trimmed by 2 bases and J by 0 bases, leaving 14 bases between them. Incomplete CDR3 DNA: TGTGCCAGCTCACCAATGAGCGGAGAGCTCTCCTACAATGAG. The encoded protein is CASSPMSGELSYNE. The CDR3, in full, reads CASSPMSGELSYNEQFF. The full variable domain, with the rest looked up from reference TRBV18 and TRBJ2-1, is NAGVMQNPRHLVRRRGQEARLRCSPMKGHSHVYWYRQLPEEGLKFMVYLQKENIIDESGMPKERFSAEFPKEGPSILRIQQVVRGDSAAYFCASSPMSGELSYNEQFFGPGTRLTVL.

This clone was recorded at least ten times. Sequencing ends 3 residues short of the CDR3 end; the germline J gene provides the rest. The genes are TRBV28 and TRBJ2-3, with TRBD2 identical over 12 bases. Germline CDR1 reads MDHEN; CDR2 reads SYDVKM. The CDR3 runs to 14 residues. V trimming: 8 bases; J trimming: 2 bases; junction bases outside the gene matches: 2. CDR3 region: CASLAGGLTDTQYF. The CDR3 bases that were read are TGTGCCAGCCTAGCGGGAGGGCTCACAGATACG.

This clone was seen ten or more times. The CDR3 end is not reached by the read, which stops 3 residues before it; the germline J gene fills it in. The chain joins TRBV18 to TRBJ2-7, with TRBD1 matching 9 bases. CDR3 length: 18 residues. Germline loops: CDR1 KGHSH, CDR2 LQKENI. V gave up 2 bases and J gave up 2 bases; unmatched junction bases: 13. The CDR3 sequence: CASSPASTTGGFAYEQYF. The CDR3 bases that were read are TGTGCCAGCTCACCAGCGTCGACCACAGGGGGCTTTGCCTACGAG.

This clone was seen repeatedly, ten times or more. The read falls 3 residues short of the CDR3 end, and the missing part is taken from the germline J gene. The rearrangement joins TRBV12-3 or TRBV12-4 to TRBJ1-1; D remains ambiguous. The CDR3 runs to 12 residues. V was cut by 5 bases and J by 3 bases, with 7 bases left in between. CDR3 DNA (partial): TGTGCCAGCAGTCTGCGCGACACTGAA. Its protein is CASSLRDTE. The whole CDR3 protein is CASSLRDTEAFF.

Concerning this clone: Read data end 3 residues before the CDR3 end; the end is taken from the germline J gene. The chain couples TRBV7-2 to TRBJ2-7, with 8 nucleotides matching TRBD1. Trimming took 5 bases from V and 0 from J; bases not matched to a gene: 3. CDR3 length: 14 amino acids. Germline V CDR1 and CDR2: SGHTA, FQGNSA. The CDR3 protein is CASSTDRDSYEQYF. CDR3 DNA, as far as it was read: TGTGCCAGCAGCACGGACAGGGACTCCTACGAG.

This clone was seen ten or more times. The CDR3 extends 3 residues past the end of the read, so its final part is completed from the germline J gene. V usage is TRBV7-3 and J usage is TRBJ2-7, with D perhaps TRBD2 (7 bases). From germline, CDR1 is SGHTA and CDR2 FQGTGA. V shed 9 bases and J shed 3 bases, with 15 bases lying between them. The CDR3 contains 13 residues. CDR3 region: CASGKGGGYEQYF. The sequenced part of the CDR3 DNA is TGTGCCAGTGGGAAAGGGGGGGGCTACGAG.

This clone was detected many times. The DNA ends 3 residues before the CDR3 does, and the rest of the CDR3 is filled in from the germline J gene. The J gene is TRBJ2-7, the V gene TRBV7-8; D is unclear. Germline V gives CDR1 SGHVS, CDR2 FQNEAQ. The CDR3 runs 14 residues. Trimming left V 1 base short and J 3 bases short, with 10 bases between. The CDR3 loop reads CASSLVGQSYEQYF. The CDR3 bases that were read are TGTGCCAGCAGCTTAGTTGGGCAGAGCTACGAG.

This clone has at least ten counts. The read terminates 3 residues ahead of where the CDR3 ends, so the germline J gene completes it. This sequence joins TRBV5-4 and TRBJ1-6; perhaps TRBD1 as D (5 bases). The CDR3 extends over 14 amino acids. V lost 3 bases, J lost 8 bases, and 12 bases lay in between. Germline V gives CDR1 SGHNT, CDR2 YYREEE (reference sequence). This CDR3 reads CASSSQGFDSPLHF. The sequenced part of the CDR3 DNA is TGTGCCAGCAGCTCCCAGGGTTTTGATTCACCC.

CDR3 DNA (partial): TGTGCCAGCAGCAAGGGACTGATCACCTACGAG. It translates to CASSKGLITYE. The full-length CDR3 reads as CASSKGLITYEQYF. The J gene is TRBJ2-7, the V gene TRBV5-8, with D maybe TRBD2 (6 bases). The read gets to within 3 residues of the CDR3 end, and the germline J gene fills in the rest. V dropped 4 bases and J dropped 2 bases, with 13 bases sitting between them. The length of the CDR3 is 14 residues. Germline loops: CDR1 SGHTS, CDR2 YDEGEE.

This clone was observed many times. CDR3 DNA (partial): TGTGCCATTCGACAGGGGCCCGGGGAG. It yields the protein CAIRQGPGE. The whole CDR3 protein is CAIRQGPGELFF. The chain joins TRBV28 to TRBJ2-2; 8 bases agree with TRBD1. The CDR3 goes on 3 residues after the read ends, and that part is filled in from the germline J gene. The length of the CDR3 is 12 residues. Germline-derived CDR1 and CDR2 are MDHEN and SYDVKM. V lost 10 bases and J lost 6; bases outside the gene matches: 4.

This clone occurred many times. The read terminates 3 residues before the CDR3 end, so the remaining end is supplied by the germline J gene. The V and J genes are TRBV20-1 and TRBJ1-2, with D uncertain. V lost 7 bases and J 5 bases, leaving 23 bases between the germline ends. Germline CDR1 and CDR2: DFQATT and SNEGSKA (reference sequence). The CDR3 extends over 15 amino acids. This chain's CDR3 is CSGSAVAGGPYGYTF. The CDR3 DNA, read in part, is TGCAGTGGTTCAGCGGTAGCAGGCGGCCCTTATGGC.

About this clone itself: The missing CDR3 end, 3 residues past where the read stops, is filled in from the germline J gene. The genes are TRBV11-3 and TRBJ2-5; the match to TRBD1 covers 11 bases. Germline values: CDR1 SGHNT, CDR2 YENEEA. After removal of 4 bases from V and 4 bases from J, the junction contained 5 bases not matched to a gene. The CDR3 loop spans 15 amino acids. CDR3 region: CASSSRTGGRETQYF. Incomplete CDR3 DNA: TGTGCCAGCAGCTCCCGGACAGGGGGCAGAGAGACC.

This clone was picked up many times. The CDR3 loop is CSAPTGLAGGEQFF. The CDR3 bases that were read are TGCAGTGCTCCGACGGGACTAGCGGGAGGTGAG. This chain connects TRBV20-1 to TRBJ2-1; 15 nucleotides agree with TRBD2. The read ends 3 residues before the CDR3 terminus; that terminus is restored from the germline J gene. This CDR3 has 14 amino acids. V lost 5 bases to trimming and J lost 9 bases; unmatched junction nucleotides: 5. CDR1 DFQATT and CDR2 SNEGSKA come from the germline V gene (reference sequence).

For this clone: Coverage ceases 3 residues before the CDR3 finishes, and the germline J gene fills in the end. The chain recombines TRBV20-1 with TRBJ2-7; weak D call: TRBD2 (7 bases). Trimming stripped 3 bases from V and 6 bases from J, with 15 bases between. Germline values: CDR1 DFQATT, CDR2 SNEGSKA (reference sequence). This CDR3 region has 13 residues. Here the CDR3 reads CSASGGAWGEQYF. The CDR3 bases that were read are TGCAGTGCTAGTGGGGGGGCCTGGGGCGAG.

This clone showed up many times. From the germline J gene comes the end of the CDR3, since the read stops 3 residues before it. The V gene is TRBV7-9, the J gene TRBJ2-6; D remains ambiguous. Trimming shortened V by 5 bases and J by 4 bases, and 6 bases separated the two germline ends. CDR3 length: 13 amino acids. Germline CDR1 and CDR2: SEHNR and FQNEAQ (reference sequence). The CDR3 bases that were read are TGTGCCAGCAGCGAGACAGGGGCCAACGTC. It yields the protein CASSETGANV. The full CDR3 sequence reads CASSETGANVLTF. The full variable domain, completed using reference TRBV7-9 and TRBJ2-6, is DTGVSQNPRHKITKRGQNVTFRCDPISEHNRLYWYRQTLGQGPEFLTYFQNEAQLEKSRLLSDRFSAERPKGSFSTLEIQRTEQGDSAMYLCASSETGANVLTFGAGSRLTVL.

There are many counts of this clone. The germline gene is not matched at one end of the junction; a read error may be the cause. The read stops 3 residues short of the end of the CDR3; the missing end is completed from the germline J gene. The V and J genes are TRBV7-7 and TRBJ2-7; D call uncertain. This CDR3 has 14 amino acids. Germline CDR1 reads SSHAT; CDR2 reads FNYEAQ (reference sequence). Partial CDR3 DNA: TGTGCTAGCAGCTTAAGTGACTCGTCCTACGAG. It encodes CASSLSDSSYE. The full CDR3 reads CASSLSDSSYEQYF. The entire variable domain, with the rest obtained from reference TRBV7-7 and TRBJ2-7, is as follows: GAGVSQSPRYKVTKRGQDVTLRCDPISSHATLYWYQQALGQGPEFLTYFNYEAQPDKSGLPSDRFSAERPEGSISTLTIQRTEQRDSAMYRCASSLSDSSYEQYFGPGTRLTVT.

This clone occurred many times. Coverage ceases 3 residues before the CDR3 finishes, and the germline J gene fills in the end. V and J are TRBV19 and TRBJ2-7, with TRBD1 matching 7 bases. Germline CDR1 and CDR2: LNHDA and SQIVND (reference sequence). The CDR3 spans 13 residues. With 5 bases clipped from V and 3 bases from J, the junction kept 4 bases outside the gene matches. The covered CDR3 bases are TGTGCCAGTAGTGTGGGGACAGACTACGAG. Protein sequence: CASSVGTDYE. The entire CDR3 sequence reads CASSVGTDYEQYF.

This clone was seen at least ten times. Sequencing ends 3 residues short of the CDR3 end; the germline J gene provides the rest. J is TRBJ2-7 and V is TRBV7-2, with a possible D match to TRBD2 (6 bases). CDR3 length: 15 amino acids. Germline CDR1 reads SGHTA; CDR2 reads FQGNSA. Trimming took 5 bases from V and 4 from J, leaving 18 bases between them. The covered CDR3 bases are TGTGCCAGCAGCCTATCCCGGGGGTCCTCGTACGAG. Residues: CASSLSRGSSYE. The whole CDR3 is CASSLSRGSSYEQYF.

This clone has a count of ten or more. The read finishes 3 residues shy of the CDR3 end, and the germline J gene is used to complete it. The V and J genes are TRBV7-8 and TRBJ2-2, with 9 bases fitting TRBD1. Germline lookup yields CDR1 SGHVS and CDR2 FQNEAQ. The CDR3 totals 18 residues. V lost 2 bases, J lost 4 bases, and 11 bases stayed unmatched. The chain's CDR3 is CASSLLDRGTTATGELFF. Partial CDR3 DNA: TGTGCCAGCAGCTTATTGGACAGGGGAACTACCGCCACCGGGGAG. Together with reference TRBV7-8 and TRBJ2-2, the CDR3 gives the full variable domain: GAGVSQSPRYKVAKRGQDVALRCDPISGHVSLFWYQQALGQGPEFLTYFQNEAQLDKSGLPSDRFFAERPEGSVSTLKIQRTQQEDSAVYLCASSLLDRGTTATGELFFGEGSRLTVL.

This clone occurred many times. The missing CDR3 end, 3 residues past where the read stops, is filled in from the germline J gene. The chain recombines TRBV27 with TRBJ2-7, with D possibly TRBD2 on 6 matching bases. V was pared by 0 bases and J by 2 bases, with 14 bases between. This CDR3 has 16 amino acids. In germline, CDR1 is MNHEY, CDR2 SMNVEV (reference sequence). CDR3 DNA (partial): TGTGCCAGCAGTTTATCATCCGGGACTCTTACCTACGAG. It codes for CASSLSSGTLTYE. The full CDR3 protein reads CASSLSSGTLTYEQYF.

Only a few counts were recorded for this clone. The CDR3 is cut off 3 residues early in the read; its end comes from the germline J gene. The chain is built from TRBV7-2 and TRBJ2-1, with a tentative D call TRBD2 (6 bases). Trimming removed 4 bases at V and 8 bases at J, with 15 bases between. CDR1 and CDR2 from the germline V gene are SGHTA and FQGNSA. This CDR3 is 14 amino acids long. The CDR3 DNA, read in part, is TGTGCCAGCAGCTACGAACCCGGGACTCATGAG. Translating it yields CASSYEPGTHE. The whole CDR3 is CASSYEPGTHEQFF. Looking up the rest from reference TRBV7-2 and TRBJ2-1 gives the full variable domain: GAGVSQSPSNKVTEKGKDVELRCDPISGHTALYWYRQSLGQGLEFLIYFQGNSAPDKSGLPSDRFSAERTGGSVSTLTIQRTQQEDSAVYLCASSYEPGTHEQFFGPGTRLTVL.

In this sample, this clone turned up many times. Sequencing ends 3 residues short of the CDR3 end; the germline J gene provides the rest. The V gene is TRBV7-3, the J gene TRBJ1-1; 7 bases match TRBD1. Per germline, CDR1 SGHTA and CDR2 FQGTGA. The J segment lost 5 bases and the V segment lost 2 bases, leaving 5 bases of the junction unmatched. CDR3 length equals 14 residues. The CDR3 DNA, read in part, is TGTGCCAGCAGCTTATCAGGGGGAGGAACTGAA. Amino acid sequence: CASSLSGGGTE. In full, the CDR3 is CASSLSGGGTEAFF.

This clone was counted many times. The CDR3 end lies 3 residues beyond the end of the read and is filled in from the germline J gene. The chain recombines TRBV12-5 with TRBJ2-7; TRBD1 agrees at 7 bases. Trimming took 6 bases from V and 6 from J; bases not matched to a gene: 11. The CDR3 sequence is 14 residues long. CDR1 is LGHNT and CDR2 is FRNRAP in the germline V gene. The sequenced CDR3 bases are TGTGCTAGTGGCACAGGGGAAGGGGCCTCCGAG. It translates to CASGTGEGASE. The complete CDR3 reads CASGTGEGASEQYF.